The 27 T cell receptor beta chains presented below share a single source sample, sequenced in a study of human T cells and chemical hapten exposure. TCRdb processed the 5' RACE reads anew with MiXCR; each CDR3 protein has one entry. Of roughly 81,000 distinct CDR3 sequences in the sample, approximately 16% were seen once. It was from unfractionated whole blood that total RNA was extracted. Receptors were obtained from a female donor in good health.

This rearrangement joins TRBV6-5 to TRBJ2-7; 9 bases match TRBD2. Germline CDR1 is MNHEY and CDR2 is SVGAGI. There are 15 residues in the CDR3. Trimming at V came to 6 bases and at J to 2 bases, leaving 8 bases not matched to a gene. The CDR3 nucleotides read TGTGCCAGCAGCCCCGGACTAGCGCATACCTACGAGCAGTACTTC. It codes for CASSPGLAHTYEQYF.

This clonotype has at least ten counts. The chain recombines TRBV5-1 with TRBJ2-5, with D tentatively TRBD2 (5 bases). Trimming stripped 2 bases from V and 3 bases from J, with 8 bases between. Germline loops: CDR1 SGHRS, CDR2 YFSETQ. This CDR3 has 13 residues. CDR3 in amino acids: CASSLSGEETQYF. The CDR3 DNA is TGCGCCAGCAGCTTAAGCGGCGAAGAGACCCAGTACTTC. The full variable domain, rest sourced from reference TRBV5-1 and TRBJ2-5, is KAGVTQTPRYLIKTRGQQVTLSCSPISGHRSVSWYQQTPGQGLQFLFEYFSETQRNKGNFPGRFSGRQFSNSRSEMNVSTLELGDSALYLCASSLSGEETQYFGPGTRLLVL.

This chain uses TRBV12-3 or TRBV12-4 with TRBJ1-2; possibly TRBD1 for D (5 bases). CDR3 size: 18 residues. V lost 2 bases, J lost 0 bases, and 19 bases lay in between. CDR3 amino acids: CASSLLGPDQPTNYGYTF. The DNA for the CDR3 is TGTGCCAGCAGTTTATTGGGGCCAGACCAACCTACTAACTATGGCTACACCTTC.

This chain uses TRBV10-3 with TRBJ2-1; 10 bases are shared with TRBD2. Trimming removed 2 bases from V and 8 bases from J; junction bases left unmatched: 9. The CDR3 runs 16 residues. Germline lookup yields CDR1 ENHRY and CDR2 SYGVKD. This chain's CDR3 is CAISERLAGVSDEQFF. DNA for the CDR3: TGTGCCATCAGTGAGAGGCTAGCGGGAGTCTCCGATGAGCAGTTCTTC.

The genes are TRBV29-1 and TRBJ1-1; D may be TRBD1 (6 bases). Trimming shortened V by 3 bases and J by 3 bases, and 14 bases separated the two germline ends. The germline gives CDR1 SQVTM, CDR2 ANQGSEA. There are 14 residues in the CDR3. CDR3 coding DNA: TGCAGCGTTGACGTGGGGGCCTTGGACACTGAAGCTTTCTTT. This translates into CSVDVGALDTEAFF.

V usage is TRBV28 and J usage is TRBJ1-3, with D unclear. Germline loops: CDR1 MDHEN, CDR2 SYDVKM. The V end was cut by 4 bases, the J end by 7 bases, with 5 bases between. This CDR3 comprises 11 residues. CDR3 sequence (DNA): TGTGCCAGCAGTTCAGTGAACACCATATATTTT. Translated: CASSSVNTIYF.

CDR3 amino acids: CASSPVPEGSPLHF. The CDR3 DNA follows: TGTGCCAGCTCACCGGTCCCAGAAGGTTCACCCCTCCACTTT. The chain uses TRBV18 and TRBJ1-6, with unresolved D. The length of the CDR3 is 14 residues. Germline V lookup: CDR1 KGHSH, CDR2 LQKENI. Deletions cut 3 bases from V and 9 bases from J, with 12 bases between.

The V call is TRBV4-2, the J call TRBJ2-7; 7 bases agree with TRBD2. CDR3 length equals 14 residues. CDR1 LGHNA and CDR2 YNFKEQ come from the germline V gene. V shed 4 bases, J shed 4 bases, and the junction held 7 bases outside the gene matches. CDR3 sequence: CASSPPAGAYEQYF. CDR3 in DNA: TGTGCCAGCAGCCCCCCGGCGGGAGCTTACGAGCAGTACTTC.

This clonotype occurred a few times. The chain links TRBV20-1 to TRBJ2-7; 8 bases align to TRBD2. CDR1 and CDR2 from the germline V gene are DFQATT and SNEGSKA (reference sequence). V lost 2 bases and J lost 2; bases outside the gene matches: 5. CDR3 length: 14 amino acids. In DNA form, the CDR3 reads TGCAGTGCTAGAAGCGGGGGCCCGACCTACGAGCAGTACTTC. It encodes CSARSGGPTYEQYF.

A few counts support this clonotype. The genes are TRBV7-8 and TRBJ1-1; D gene ambiguous. Germline-derived CDR1 and CDR2 are SGHVS and FQNEAQ. V gave up 2 bases and J gave up 1 base, with 17 bases separating them. CDR3 size: 17 residues. The CDR3 loop reads CASSLRAPTTRNTEAFF. DNA for the CDR3: TGTGCCAGCAGCTTACGAGCCCCCACAACGAGGAACACTGAAGCTTTCTTT.

This clonotype occurred many times. The chain has TRBV7-9 and TRBJ2-7; 8 nucleotides agree with TRBD1. There are 14 residues in the CDR3. J was trimmed by 4 bases and V by 5 bases; bases with no gene match: 7. CDR1 and CDR2 from the germline V gene are SEHNR and FQNEAQ (reference sequence). The CDR3 DNA reads as TGTGCCAGCAGCGCTGACAGGGGATGGTACGAGCAGTACTTC. Translated, it gives CASSADRGWYEQYF.

CDR3 in amino acids: CASSLGPTGTNEAFF. The CDR3 DNA reads as TGCGCCAGCAGCTTGGGGCCGACAGGGACCAATGAAGCTTTCTTT. The gene calls are TRBV5-1 and TRBJ1-1, with 7 bases lining up with TRBD1. Trimming at V came to 0 bases and at J to 7 bases, leaving 9 bases not matched to a gene. Germline V gene sequence: CDR1 SGHRS, CDR2 YFSETQ. This CDR3 has 15 residues. The complete variable domain, with remaining parts taken from reference TRBV5-1 and TRBJ1-1, reads KAGVTQTPRYLIKTRGQQVTLSCSPISGHRSVSWYQQTPGQGLQFLFEYFSETQRNKGNFPGRFSGRQFSNSRSEMNVSTLELGDSALYLCASSLGPTGTNEAFFGQGTRLTVV.

This chain links TRBV28 with TRBJ2-7; D not certain. The CDR3 is made up of 13 amino acids. Germline V gene data show CDR1 as MDHEN and CDR2 as SYDVKM. The V end was cut by 4 bases, the J end by 2 bases, with 9 bases between. The CDR3 sequence is CASSSFLTYEQYF. The CDR3 bases are TGTGCCAGCAGTTCTTTTCTGACCTACGAGCAGTACTTC.

The V and J genes are TRBV5-6 and TRBJ2-3; TRBD1 agrees at 7 bases. CDR1 SGHDT and CDR2 YYEEEE come from the germline V gene. The CDR3 is 18 amino acids. After removal of 7 bases from V and 0 bases from J, the junction contained 17 bases not matched to a gene. DNA of the CDR3: TGTGCCAGCTCCGAAAGAGACAGGGTATATTCTAGCACAGATACGCAGTATTTT. Its translation is CASSERDRVYSSTDTQYF.

The chain uses TRBV11-2 and TRBJ2-3; D is perhaps TRBD1 or TRBD2 (5 bases each). Germline CDR1 reads SGHAT; CDR2 reads FQNNGV. This CDR3 has 15 amino acids. V gave up 5 bases and J gave up 6 bases, with 18 bases separating them. In DNA form, the CDR3 reads TGTGCCAGCAGCCCAAATTTGGGATGGGGGGATACGCAGTATTTT. Its protein is CASSPNLGWGDTQYF.

This clonotype was observed once. The chain is built from TRBV24-1 and TRBJ2-5; TRBD1 matches 7 bases. After removal of 4 bases from V and 4 bases from J, the junction contained 8 bases not matched to a gene. CDR3 size: 15 residues. CDR1 and CDR2 (germline): KGHDR, SFDVKD. Written as DNA, the CDR3 is TGTGCCACCAGTGACTCGCTTCCAGGGGGAGAGACCCAGTACTTC. This translates into CATSDSLPGGETQYF.

V and J are TRBV11-2 and TRBJ1-2; D is unresolved. Germline V gene lookup returns CDR1 SGHAT and CDR2 FQNNGV. The CDR3 sequence is 12 residues long. Deletions cut 5 bases from V and 2 bases from J, with 6 bases between. The DNA for the CDR3 is TGTGCCAGCAGCCCAAGCAACTATGGCTACACCTTC. As protein: CASSPSNYGYTF.

The rearrangement uses TRBV18 and TRBJ2-6; D is tentatively TRBD1 or TRBD2 (6 bases each). V lost 6 bases and J 2 bases, leaving 14 bases between the germline ends. The germline gives CDR1 KGHSH, CDR2 LQKENI. The CDR3 length is 16 residues. The chain's CDR3 is CASSLPGAAGANVLTF. In DNA form, the CDR3 reads TGTGCCAGCTCCCTTCCGGGGGCGGCTGGGGCCAACGTCCTGACTTTC.

This clonotype was recorded many times. The rearrangement links TRBV2 to TRBJ2-2; no clear D gene. Trimming took off 5 bases at V and 5 bases at J, with 9 bases between the two ends. CDR1 is SNHLY and CDR2 is FYNNEI in the germline V gene. This CDR3 region has 13 residues. In nucleotides, the CDR3 is TGTGCCAGCAGTTCCCTAAGTACCGGGGAGCTGTTTTTT. It translates to CASSSLSTGELFF.

This clonotype came up a few times. This sequence joins TRBV7-2 and TRBJ2-1; the D call may be TRBD1 or TRBD2 (5 bases each). V was clipped by 4 bases and J by 5 bases, with 21 bases between them. The CDR3 runs 17 residues. Germline CDR1 reads SGHTA; CDR2 reads FQGNSA. CDR3 nucleotides: TGTGCCAGCAGCTCTGCATGGGACGGAAGCATTGACAATGAGCAGTTCTTC. Its protein is CASSSAWDGSIDNEQFF. The variable domain in full, completed from reference TRBV7-2 and TRBJ2-1, reads GAGVSQSPSNKVTEKGKDVELRCDPISGHTALYWYRQSLGQGLEFLIYFQGNSAPDKSGLPSDRFSAERTGGSVSTLTIQRTQQEDSAVYLCASSSAWDGSIDNEQFFGPGTRLTVL.

This clonotype was seen many times. The genes are TRBV6-5 and TRBJ1-1; 7 bases fit TRBD1. V shed 5 bases, J shed 8 bases, and the junction held 5 bases outside the gene matches. Germline assignment: CDR1 MNHEY and CDR2 SVGAGI. This CDR3 region has 12 residues. The chain's CDR3 is CASSPQQGEAFF. CDR3 nucleotides: TGTGCCAGCAGTCCCCAACAGGGGGAAGCTTTCTTT.

The table lists this clonotype with many counts. The CDR3 loop reads CASSLSQETQYF. The CDR3 DNA sequence: TGTGCCAGCAGTTTATCCCAAGAGACCCAGTACTTC. This chain connects TRBV27 to TRBJ2-5, with D unresolved. The CDR3 spans 12 residues. The germline V and J ends were trimmed by 0 bases and 1 base, with 0 bases remaining between them. CDR1 is MNHEY, CDR2 SMNVEV, per germline (reference sequence).

J is TRBJ1-1 and V is TRBV5-5; D unclear. V gave up 0 bases and J gave up 0 bases, with 9 bases separating them. The CDR3 sequence is 15 residues long. Germline lookup yields CDR1 SGHKS and CDR2 YYEKEE (reference sequence). DNA of the CDR3: TGTGCCAGCAGCTTGGGTCCTGGGGTGAACACTGAAGCTTTCTTT. Amino acid sequence: CASSLGPGVNTEAFF.

V gene TRBV7-2 combines with J gene TRBJ2-7, with D perhaps matching TRBD1 or TRBD2 (5 bases each). Germline V lookup: CDR1 SGHTA, CDR2 FQGNSA. The CDR3 is made up of 12 amino acids. Trimming removed 5 bases at V and 6 bases at J, with 11 bases between. CDR3 amino acids: CASSRTQGEQYF. The DNA of the CDR3 is TGTGCCAGCAGCCGGACTCAGGGCGAGCAGTACTTC.

The chain carries TRBV6-1 and TRBJ1-5, with unresolved D. This CDR3 has 16 amino acids. Germline V gene data show CDR1 as MNHNS and CDR2 as SASEGT. The germline V and J ends were trimmed by 3 bases and 0 bases, with 12 bases remaining between them. This CDR3 reads CASSEQQVNSNQPQHF. CDR3 in DNA: TGTGCCAGCAGTGAGCAGCAGGTGAATAGCAATCAGCCCCAGCATTTT.

The chain employs TRBV6-5 and TRBJ2-5; TRBD2 is a possible D gene (6 bases). V dropped 0 bases and J dropped 4 bases, with 15 bases sitting between them. Germline lookup yields CDR1 MNHEY and CDR2 SVGAGI. The CDR3 runs to 16 residues. CDR3 protein: CASSYSGRGGRETQYF. CDR3 bases: TGTGCCAGCAGTTACTCGGGTCGGGGAGGACGAGAGACCCAGTACTTC.

V usage is TRBV5-1 and J usage is TRBJ1-6; D unresolved. The CDR3 extends over 13 amino acids. Germline CDR1 SGHRS, CDR2 YFSETQ. With 0 bases removed from V and 7 bases from J, the gap between germline ends came to 5 bases. CDR3 region: CASSLAENSPLHF. The CDR3 DNA is TGCGCCAGCAGCTTGGCTGAGAATTCACCCCTCCACTTT.